This T cell receptor (beta chain) was sequenced in a study of blood T cell repertoires in COVID-19. About the study: From T cells, B-cell-depleted T cells, or PBMCs came the material, which was cDNA or gDNA.

This clone was counted only a few times. Germline assignment: CDR1 SGHAT and CDR2 FQNNGV. This CDR3 region has 18 residues. V lost 0 bases to trimming and J lost 2 bases, with 14 bases between them. Assay used: immunoSEQ multiplex PCR; TCRdb lists only in-frame clones, some missing. The data show tens of thousands of clones, around 78% seen once. The sequenced material came from peripheral blood. The gene calls are TRBV11-2 and TRBJ2-6, with D tentatively TRBD1 (5 bases). This receptor was identified in a human donor in a cohort sampled during active COVID-19. This CDR3 reads CASSLDGARATGANVLTF. Written as DNA, the CDR3 is TGTGCCAGCAGCTTAGATGGGGCCAGGGCCACTGGGGCCAACGTCCTGACTTTC.